This T cell receptor beta chain emerged from a study of shared clonotypes between healthy human individuals (dated by TCRdb to 2018 to 2020). For context, the study as a whole: Two women and a few men aged 18 to 49 years were included in the cohort. The study deeply sequenced blood TCR repertoires of several healthy adults to estimate repertoire size and the extent of clonotype sharing between individuals. To increase sequencing depth and limit assay-specific biases, different laboratories used diverse techniques to prepare libraries and sequence TCR repertoires. For each donor, CD4 naive and CD4 memory were each run on three plates, CD8 naive on two plates, and CD8 memory on one plate. Between about 0.94 and 10 billion PBMCs per donor were obtained by leukapheresis.

Summary of the overall study and its limitations: Only blood was sampled, and tissue TCR repertoires likely differ from those in blood. The small number of donors limited the genetic and exposure-history diversity represented. Incomplete sequencing was indicated by rarefaction of sorted-subset datasets, despite the large sequencing depth. Pairwise subsampling led to the expectation that sequencing depth would affect the degree of clonotype sharing among donors. Naive subsets generally had larger estimated clonotype richness than memory subsets. Compared with non-shared clonotypes, clonotypes shared by all four sorted-subset donors had higher generation probabilities. Across a few donors, roughly 5.1% of naive CD4, approximately 4% of naive CD8, 2% to 2.5% of memory CD4, and 0.4% of memory CD8 clonotypes were shared.

Donors were healthy HIV-negative adults with no recently reported acute infections or vaccinations. Every donor was a Caucasian adult residing in Nashville, Tennessee, USA. CD4+ T cells were enriched by magnetic negative selection, after which naive cells were positively selected on CD45RA and the negative fraction was taken as the memory subset. After blood collection by leukapheresis, PBMCs were isolated using Ficoll-Histopaque density gradient centrifugation and then cryopreserved in the vapor phase of liquid nitrogen. Purity and quantity of every magnetically sorted T cell population were checked by analytical flow cytometry. From each sorted fraction, genomic DNA was isolated and quantified by UV absorbance on a Nanodrop 2000c. A remark on this clone: There is no known antigen for this receptor. The input lacks base qualities; no much larger clone sits a single base away.

The CDR3 spans 18 residues, from the cysteine through the phenylalanine. Solely the CDR3 DNA is kept, with 54 bases framed from the first base. Using the deep immunoSEQ assay, multiplex PCR amplified TCR CDR3 regions from genomic DNA. Genomic DNA extracted from each cell subset was distributed evenly over all wells of several immunoSEQ 96-well plates, and each plate served as one replicate. For sorted subsets, roughly 190 ng of genomic DNA, equivalent to about 30,000 T cell genomes, went into each replicate PCR. Purified libraries were measured with a Qubit 3.0 fluorometer, size-checked on a Bioanalyzer 2100, and measured again with the KAPA Library Quantification kit. Every immunoSEQ 96-well plate was sequenced on a dedicated single-read 150-cycle Illumina NextSeq 550 flow cell. The source study handled its data this way. Because only junctional sequences without quality scores were contained in the immunoSEQ output, filtering matching that applied to full-length reads could not be performed. To assign V/J genes and CDR3, sequences were annotated using PyIR, a Python wrapper for IgBLAST v1.9, with IMGT germline references. Reads were filtered out if the reads had weak V/J assignments (E-value above 1e-6), no CDR3, stop codons, out-of-frame junctions, or ambiguous translated residues. A V3J clonotype was defined by an identical inferred V gene, J gene, and CDR3 amino acid sequence. Percentage overlap between repertoires was computed as shared unique clonotypes divided by the size of the smaller repertoire. RTK rarefaction, the Chao1 estimator, and Recon v2.1 estimates of unobserved clonotypes were used to assess repertoire richness. OLGA was used to compute generation probabilities for all TCRbeta clonotypes that the gDNA method yielded from a handful of donors. This immuneACCESS table, as held by TCRdb, lists in-frame sequences with V and J called but not all clones. Of the missing ones, under half trace to an unresolved V gene in checked studies; the others have no known cause. V and J calls and clone size follow that table, whereas D and trimming were derived from the DNA. Here the sample has a few million clones; about 94% occur a single time. Roughly 0.13% of the sample is held by the ten biggest clonotypes.

The chain is assembled from TRBV21-1 and TRBJ1-2; no check of the table's D call, TRBD1, against the DNA was made. TRBV21-1 is designated a pseudogene. Sequencing was carried out using naive CD4+ T cells sorted from blood. What the cell subset or site label conveys for this sample: CD45RA+ positively selected. The sequence derives from a man aged 18 to 29 in good health. At the DNA level, the sequence is TGTGCCAGCAGCATCCGGTATGGGACAGGGACGGTACTTCACGGCTACACCTTC. Its translation is CASSIRYGTGTVLHGYTF.